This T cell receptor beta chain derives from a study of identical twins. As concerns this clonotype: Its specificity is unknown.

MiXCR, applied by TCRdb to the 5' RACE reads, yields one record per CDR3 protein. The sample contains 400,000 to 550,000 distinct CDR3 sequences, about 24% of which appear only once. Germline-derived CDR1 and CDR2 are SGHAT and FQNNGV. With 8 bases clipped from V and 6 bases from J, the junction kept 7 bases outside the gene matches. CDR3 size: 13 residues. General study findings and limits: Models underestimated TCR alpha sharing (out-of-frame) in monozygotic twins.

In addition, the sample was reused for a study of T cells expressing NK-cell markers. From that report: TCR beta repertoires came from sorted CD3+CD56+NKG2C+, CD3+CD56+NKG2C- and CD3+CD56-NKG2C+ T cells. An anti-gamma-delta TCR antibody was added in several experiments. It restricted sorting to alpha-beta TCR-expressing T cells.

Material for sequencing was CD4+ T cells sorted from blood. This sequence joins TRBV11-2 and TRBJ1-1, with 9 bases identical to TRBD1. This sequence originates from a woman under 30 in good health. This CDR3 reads CASRDRVFAEAFF. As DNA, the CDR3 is TGTGCCAGCCGGGACAGGGTTTTCGCTGAAGCTTTCTTT.